This TCR beta chain was identified in a study of vaccination and CD4 T cells after COVID-19. Background on the study: As their vaccination, participants received two doses of either BNT162b2 or mRNA-1273 vaccine. Researchers treated cells with overlapping spike peptides taken from SARS-CoV-2, HCoV-NL63, HCoV-OC43 and HCoV-229E.

Regarding treatment: approximately 9-day PBMC culture with coronavirus spike peptide pools or control peptides (ViraFEST assay). Cultures of PBMCs, two million per well, were set up with about 10 IU/ml IL-2 and roughly 9 ug/ml peptide pools. The table lists this clonotype with a few counts. The antigen is not known. V gave up 7 bases and J gave up 9 bases, with 24 bases separating them. CDR3 length: 15 residues. Germline V lookup: CDR1 MNHEY, CDR2 SVGEGT. Sequence data for DNA of cultured CD4+ T cells were generated by the Oncomine TCR Beta short-read assay. DNA came from CD4+ T cells after culture. One entry per CDR3 protein, called by TCRdb with MiXCR from the PCR reads. This table holds about 12,000 distinct CDR3 sequences, 60% to 80% found once.

The V gene is TRBV6-2 or TRBV6-3, the J gene TRBJ1-1; D might be TRBD1 (6 bases). Sequenced material: CD4+ T cells from blood, cultured in vitro. The receptor's source is a human donor who had recovered from COVID-19. CDR3 bases: TGTGCCAGCACCAACGCGGGGACATCAACAGGGAAAGCTTTCTTT. Translated: CASTNAGTSTGKAFF.